Sequencing of this T cell receptor beta chain was carried out in a study of blood T cell repertoires in COVID-19. At the level of the study: The United States, Italy and Spain provided the acute and convalescent COVID-19 samples.

In the authors' workflow: Quantification of nucleated cells was approximated via reference gene primer amplification. TCRdb keeps only in-frame clones here, not all; method: immunoSEQ multiplex PCR. That table supplies the V and J calls and clone size; D and trimming were determined from the DNA. The sample carries around 130,000 clones, approximately 80% recorded once. V gave up 8 bases and J gave up 2 bases, with 6 bases separating them. The CDR3 extends over 11 amino acids. Germline V gene lookup returns CDR1 LNHDA and CDR2 SQIVND (reference sequence). The sequence was collected from a human donor in a cohort sampled during active COVID-19. Sequencing input: peripheral blood. This chain joins TRBV19 and TRBJ1-2; D unresolved. CDR3 amino acids: CASEVNYGYTF. In DNA, the CDR3 is TGTGCCAGTGAGGTGAACTATGGCTACACCTTC.